The rows below give T cell receptor beta chains drawn from one sample of a study of T cell changes during pregnancy in multiple sclerosis. Generated by immunoSEQ multiplex PCR, the TCRdb table keeps only in-frame clones and is missing some. The table has some 85,000 clones, 90% to 95% seen once. Sequences were derived from peripheral blood, sampled in the second trimester of pregnancy. Every receptor here comes from a female donor with multiple sclerosis, enrolled in a pregnancy study. Both conserved end residues are part of each CDR3. Fields, in order: V gene, CDR3 length, D gene, clone size, J gene, CDR3 DNA, CDR3 protein. The D gene is left open where the match is weak. Size values are once, few and many counts, or a class for expanded clones, and some rows have none.

TRBV6-5	15	NA	NA	TRBJ2-3	TGTGCCAGCAGTTACGGGGGCGCCCGGGCAGATACGCAGTATTTT	CASSYGGARADTQYF
TRBV4-2	13	NA	NA	TRBJ2-1	TGTGCCAGCAGCCAGGGCAGGAACAATGAGCAGTTCTTC	CASSQGRNNEQFF
TRBV18	18	TRBD2	NA	TRBJ2-1	TGTGCCAGCTCACCAGTATCCTCTAGCGGGAGGACCTACAATGAGCAGTTCTTC	CASSPVSSSGRTYNEQFF
TRBV29-1	17	TRBD2	NA	TRBJ2-7	TGCAGCGTCGGCGGCCTAACTAGCGGGATAGGGTTCTACGAGCAGTACTTC	CSVGGLTSGIGFYEQYF
TRBV5-1	15	NA	NA	TRBJ1-2	TGCGCCAGCAGCTTGGCCCAGGGTAGGGACTATGGCTACACCTTC	CASSLAQGRDYGYTF
TRBV2	13	NA	once	TRBJ1-2	TGTGCCAGCAGAGAACAGGCAACAGATGGCTACACCTTC	CASREQATDGYTF
TRBV5-1	15	TRBD1	NA	TRBJ1-2	TGCGCCAGCAGCCTAAGGACAGGGAATAACTATGGCTACACCTTC	CASSLRTGNNYGYTF
TRBV13	16	TRBD2	NA	TRBJ2-6	TGTGCCAGCACCCTGTCGGGGGGATTTGGGGCCAACGTCCTGACTTTC	CASTLSGGFGANVLTF
TRBV16	16	NA	NA	TRBJ1-2	TGTGCCAGCAGCCAACGGGTACCGGCAGATAACTATGGCTACACCTTC	CASSQRVPADNYGYTF
TRBV6-5	14	NA	NA	TRBJ2-5	TGTGCCAGCAGTTACGGAGGGGCGGGAGAGACCCAGTACTTC	CASSYGGAGETQYF
TRBV4-2	16	NA	NA	TRBJ2-5	TGTGCCAGCAGCCAAGATGCGGCCAGGGGTCAAGAGACCCAGTACTTC	CASSQDAARGQETQYF
TRBV25-1	13	NA	NA	TRBJ1-1	TGTGCCAGCAAAGCCTTTTGGAACACTGAAGCTTTCTTT	CASKAFWNTEAFF
TRBV5-1	15	NA	NA	TRBJ2-2	TGCGCCAGCAGCTTGGATGTCGGGAGCACCGGGGAGCTGTTTTTT	CASSLDVGSTGELFF
TRBV9	16	TRBD2	NA	TRBJ2-7	TGTGCCAGCAGCCCGACTAGCGGACTGAGCTCCTACGAGCAGTACTTC	CASSPTSGLSSYEQYF
TRBV7-6	11	NA	NA	TRBJ2-7	TGTGCCAGCAGCTTATTCGGGGAGCAGTACTTC	CASSLFGEQYF
TRBV28	15	TRBD1	NA	TRBJ2-1	TGTGCCAGCAGTTTACTGGGACAGGCCTACAATGAGCAGTTCTTC	CASSLLGQAYNEQFF
TRBV11-2	15	TRBD1	NA	TRBJ1-2	TGTGCCAGCAGCAGAATACGAGGGGGCATAGGCGGCTACACCTTC	CASSRIRGGIGGYTF
TRBV5-4	16	NA	NA	TRBJ1-4	TGTGCCAGCAGCGGACGGGGGGGGCGCGAGGATGAAAAACTGTTTTTT	CASSGRGGREDEKLFF
TRBV15	16	NA	NA	TRBJ1-5	TGTGCCACCAGCAGAAGACGGGACATAAGCAATCAGCCCCAGCATTTT	CATSRRRDISNQPQHF
TRBV29-1	15	NA	NA	TRBJ1-3	TGCAGCGCCCACCCTATCGTGGACATCGGAAACACCATATATTTT	CSAHPIVDIGNTIYF
TRBV25-1	15	TRBD2	NA	TRBJ2-5	TGTGCCAGCGGGGCCGGGACTAGGGGTGATGAGACCCAGTACTTC	CASGAGTRGDETQYF
TRBV5-1	17	NA	NA	TRBJ2-5	TGCGCCAGCAGCTTGGGGGCCCGCGGACAGGGAGGGGAGACCCAGTACTTC	CASSLGARGQGGETQYF
TRBV2	17	NA	NA	TRBJ2-2	TGTGCCAGCAGTGACCTCGGAGGGGATAGTGGCACCGGGGAGCTGTTTTTT	CASSDLGGDSGTGELFF
TRBV6-1	13	NA	NA	TRBJ1-5	TGTGCCAGCAGTGGGACAGTGAATCAGCCCCAGCATTTT	CASSGTVNQPQHF
TRBV19	16	TRBD1	once	TRBJ2-5	TGTGCCAGTAGTCCTAGGGGACAGGGGGCGAGAGAGACCCAGTACTTC	CASSPRGQGARETQYF
TRBV27	13	TRBD2	once	TRBJ2-2	TGTGCCAGCAGTTTGGGGGGGGCCGGGGAGCTGTTTTTT	CASSLGGAGELFF
TRBV28	14	TRBD2	NA	TRBJ2-1	TGTGCCAGCAGTCCAGGGACTAGCGGCAGTGAGCAGTTCTTC	CASSPGTSGSEQFF
TRBV28	13	NA	NA	TRBJ1-1	TGTGCCAGCATCTCCGGTCCCCCTCCTGAAGCTTTCTTT	CASISGPPPEAFF
TRBV27	15	TRBD1	NA	TRBJ2-5	TGTGCCAGCAGCTCACTCCGGACAGGGGGTGAGACCCAGTACTTC	CASSSLRTGGETQYF
TRBV10-3	15	NA	NA	TRBJ1-2	TGTGCCATCAGTGAGTCCGCAGGGCGGAACTATGGCTACACCTTC	CAISESAGRNYGYTF
TRBV2	16	NA	NA	TRBJ2-7	TGTGCCAGCAGCGAATCGGACAGCCATATTTCCTACGAGCAGTACTTC	CASSESDSHISYEQYF
TRBV9	18	NA	NA	TRBJ2-1	TGTGCCAGCAGCGCCCTACCCGGAGGGGCGGTGTTCGCAAATGAGCAGTTCTTC	CASSALPGGAVFANEQFF
TRBV5-6	18	TRBD2	NA	TRBJ2-3	TGTGCCAGCAGCGTACTAGCGGGAGATGGCTTAGTGTCGGATACGCAGTATTTT	CASSVLAGDGLVSDTQYF
TRBV18	17	TRBD1	NA	TRBJ1-4	TGTGCCAGCTCACCCGGGACAGGTGGTGGGATTAATGAAAAACTGTTTTTT	CASSPGTGGGINEKLFF
TRBV5-1	15	TRBD1	few	TRBJ2-2	TGCGCCAGCACCGGGGACAGGCCGAACACCGGGGAGCTGTTTTTT	CASTGDRPNTGELFF
TRBV28	16	TRBD1	NA	TRBJ2-7	TGTGCCAGCAGCCTTACCGGGGTATTGGACAGGCGCGAGCAGTACTTC	CASSLTGVLDRREQYF
TRBV30	14	TRBD1	NA	TRBJ2-3	TGTGCCTGGAGTGAGGGGGCTGGGGCAGATACGCAGTATTTT	CAWSEGAGADTQYF
TRBV6-5	16	NA	NA	TRBJ1-3	TGTGCCAGCAGTTACTCCCCAGCGAGCTCTGGAAACACCATATATTTT	CASSYSPASSGNTIYF
TRBV7-3	16	NA	NA	TRBJ2-3	TGTGCCAGCAGCTTAGGCGAGACAGATAGCACAGATACGCAGTATTTT	CASSLGETDSTDTQYF
TRBV7-2	15	TRBD2	NA	TRBJ2-1	TGTGCCAGCAGACGACTAGCGGGAGTTCGGAATGAGCAGTTCTTC	CASRRLAGVRNEQFF
TRBV9	15	TRBD1	few	TRBJ2-5	TGTGCCAGCAGCGCTGGGACAGCGACCCAAGAGACCCAGTACTTC	CASSAGTATQETQYF
TRBV27	14	TRBD1	once	TRBJ1-1	TGTGCCAGCAGTATTACAGGGGGGAACACTGAAGCTTTCTTT	CASSITGGNTEAFF
TRBV6-5	14	TRBD2	NA	TRBJ2-1	TGTGCCAGCAGGCTAGCGGGCGGATACAATGAGCAGTTCTTC	CASRLAGGYNEQFF
TRBV14	15	TRBD1	NA	TRBJ2-3	TGTGCCAGCAGCCGGATTGTGACAGGGCAGGATACGCAGTATTTT	CASSRIVTGQDTQYF
TRBV4-3	13	NA	NA	TRBJ1-2	TGCGCCAGCAGCCAAGAACTGGACTATGGCTACACCTTC	CASSQELDYGYTF
TRBV19	15	NA	NA	TRBJ1-1	TGTGCCAGTAGTGGGGGAGGGTCCATGAACACTGAAGCTTTCTTT	CASSGGGSMNTEAFF
TRBV7-9	12	NA	NA	TRBJ2-1	TGTGCCAGCAGCTTACTAGTTGATGAGCAGTTCTTC	CASSLLVDEQFF
TRBV4-2	16	NA	NA	TRBJ1-4	TGTGCCAGCAGCCAAGATGGGCAGTCAACTAATGAAAAACTGTTTTTT	CASSQDGQSTNEKLFF
TRBV6-1	18	TRBD1	NA	TRBJ2-3	TGTGCCAGCAGTGAAGCCCCCACAGGGGGCTCCCCCGCAGATACGCAGTATTTT	CASSEAPTGGSPADTQYF
TRBV28	13	TRBD1	NA	TRBJ2-7	TGTGCCAGCGGAACCTCCGGGACAGGGAAGCAGTACTTC	CASGTSGTGKQYF
TRBV6-4	14	TRBD2	NA	TRBJ2-7	TGTGCCAGCAGACCCGGACTAGGAGTTGGCGAGCAGTACTTC	CASRPGLGVGEQYF
TRBV30	13	TRBD1	NA	TRBJ1-4	TGTGCCTGGAAGACAGGGATTAATGAAAAACTGTTTTTT	CAWKTGINEKLFF
TRBV5-1	13	TRBD1	NA	TRBJ2-5	TGCGCCAGCAGCCGGGACAGGGGAGAGACCCAGTACTTC	CASSRDRGETQYF
TRBV28	15	NA	once	TRBJ1-2	TGTGCCAGCAGTTTAGGGCTCCGACAGGCTCTCGACTACACCTTC	CASSLGLRQALDYTF
TRBV6-6	13	NA	NA	TRBJ1-5	TGTGCCAGTTGGGGGGGGCCCAATCAGCCCCAGCATTTT	CASWGGPNQPQHF
TRBV19	16	NA	NA	TRBJ2-7	TGTGCCAGTAGCCTAAAAAACCGGGACACCCCCTACGAGCAGTACTTC	CASSLKNRDTPYEQYF
TRBV12-5	17	TRBD2	NA	TRBJ2-1	TGTGCTAGTGGTTTGGTACTGGGACTAGCGCCCAACAATGAGCAGTTCTTC	CASGLVLGLAPNNEQFF
TRBV7-8	16	TRBD1	NA	TRBJ1-5	TGTGCCAGCAGCTTCCGGAGGGACAGGGGTGGTCAGCCCCAGCATTTT	CASSFRRDRGGQPQHF
TRBV28	15	NA	once	TRBJ2-1	TGTGCCAGCAGTCCGTTGGGGCCCCCCTACAATGAGCAGTTCTTC	CASSPLGPPYNEQFF